This T cell receptor (beta chain) comes out of a study of blood T cell repertoires in COVID-19. In the study overall: Material from acute and convalescent COVID-19 was sourced from the United States, Italy and Spain.

Generated by immunoSEQ multiplex PCR, the TCRdb table keeps only in-frame clones and is missing some. The table has fewer than 200,000 clones, approximately 87% seen once. The CDR3 runs to 13 residues. Trimming shortened V by 5 bases and J by 7 bases, and 14 bases separated the two germline ends. Germline V gene lookup returns CDR1 MNHEY and CDR2 SVGAGI. This clone was observed a single time. The V and J genes are TRBV6-5 and TRBJ1-2; D unresolved. The sequence was collected from a man between 65 and 79 years old with active or convalescent COVID-19. Sequencing input: peripheral blood. For the CDR3, the DNA is TGTGCCAGCAGTACTGAGGATAGGATTGGCTACACCTTC. Translating gives CASSTEDRIGYTF.